These 6 T cell receptor beta chains originate from one sample sequenced in a study of blood T cell repertoires in COVID-19. Assay: immunoSEQ multiplex PCR; the TCRdb copy retains only in-frame clones and omits some. This sample has some 250,000 clones; roughly nine tenths occur once, and the top ten carry 1% to 1.5%. The source material was PBMCs or T cells enriched from blood (not recorded which). These receptor sequences come from a human donor in a cohort exposed to, infected with or recovered from COVID-19 (not recorded which). The donor label of this sample is uncertain.

This rearrangement joins TRBV7-8 to TRBJ1-1; no clear D gene. The V gene lost 0 bases and the J gene lost 5 bases, with 13 bases spanning the gap. Germline V gene sequence: CDR1 SGHVS, CDR2 FQNEAQ. The CDR3 runs to 15 residues. CDR3 sequence: CASSLARLTGTEAFF. The DNA for the CDR3 is TGTGCCAGCAGCTTAGCGCGCTTGACGGGGACTGAAGCTTTCTTT.

The chain links TRBV4-1 to TRBJ1-2; TRBD1 aligns across 7 bases. The CDR3 length is 18 residues. Germline CDR1 and CDR2: MGHRA and YSYEKL. The junction had 12 bases not matched to a gene; V was cut back by 0 bases and J by 2 bases. The CDR3 bases are TGCGCCAGCAGCCAAGAATGGGACAGCAAGTCTCGAAACTATGGCTACACCTTC. Protein: CASSQEWDSKSRNYGYTF.

Here the CDR3 reads CASSFVDRGEQYF. The DNA of the CDR3 is TGTGCCAGCAGTTTCGTGGACAGGGGCGAGCAGTACTTC. This sequence joins TRBV12-3 or TRBV12-4 and TRBJ2-7; TRBD1 matches 9 bases. The J segment lost 6 bases and the V segment lost 3 bases, leaving 3 bases of the junction unmatched. The CDR3 is made up of 13 amino acids.

This chain links TRBV30 with TRBJ2-3; D gene uncertain. Germline V gene sequence: CDR1 GTSNPN, CDR2 SVGIG (reference sequence). There are 12 residues in the CDR3. Trimming stripped 2 bases from V and 3 bases from J, with 6 bases between. CDR3 protein: CAWSHSTDTQYF. CDR3 bases: TGTGCCTGGAGTCACTCTACAGATACGCAGTATTTT.

The chain has TRBV7-9 and TRBJ2-3; the match to TRBD2 covers 12 bases. J gave up 4 bases and V 5 bases, and 4 bases lay outside the gene matches. This CDR3 has 15 amino acids. Looked up from germline, CDR1 is SEHNR and CDR2 is FQNEAQ (reference sequence). The CDR3 DNA is TGTGCCAGCAGCCCACTAGCGGGGGGCCCAGATACGCAGTATTTT. Amino acid sequence: CASSPLAGGPDTQYF.

The chain combines TRBV10-3 with TRBJ2-2; 11 nucleotides line up with TRBD2. V lost 3 bases, J lost 7 bases, and 10 bases stayed unmatched. The CDR3 has 17 amino acids. CDR1 and CDR2 (germline): ENHRY, SYGVKD. The CDR3, as DNA: TGTGCCATCAGTGAACGACTAGCGGGGCGCCCGGGCGGGGAGCTGTTTTTT. It encodes CAISERLAGRPGGELFF.